The 20 T cell receptor beta chains in this list originate from one sample, sequenced in a study of T cell responses to AZD1222 COVID-19 vaccine. Produced via immunoSEQ multiplex PCR; TCRdb's table is partial and in-frame only. The table includes 100,000 to 150,000 clones, approximately 91% detected once. This specimen was peripheral blood, taken on day 0 of AZD1222 vaccination. All receptors derive from an adult in good health.

J is TRBJ2-7 and V is TRBV11-2; 8 positions agree with TRBD1. The V and J ends lost 1 base and 7 bases, in that order; junction bases with no gene match: 9. This CDR3 has 15 amino acids. Germline CDR1 and CDR2: SGHAT and FQNNGV. The CDR3 bases are TGTGCCAGCAGCTTAGGCCGGACAGGGACAAGTGAGCAGTACTTC. It translates to CASSLGRTGTSEQYF. Full variable domain (outside the CDR3, taken from reference TRBV11-2 and TRBJ2-7): EAGVAQSPRYKIIEKRQSVAFWCNPISGHATLYWYQQILGQGPKLLIQFQNNGVVDDSQLPKDRFSAERLKGVDSTLKIQPAKLEDSAVYLCASSLGRTGTSEQYFGPGTRLTVT.

The chain employs TRBV14 and TRBJ1-3; 8 bases are a match to TRBD1. CDR3 length: 15 residues. The germline V gene has CDR1 SGHDN and CDR2 FVKESK. With 6 bases clipped from V and 2 bases from J, the junction kept 6 bases outside the gene matches. In DNA, the CDR3 is TGTGCCAGCAGTCCAGGGGGCTACGCTGGAAACACCATATATTTT. The encoded protein is CASSPGGYAGNTIYF.

DNA of the CDR3: TGTGCCATCCGGACGCACGATAATTCACCCCTCCACTTT. It specifies CAIRTHDNSPLHF. The chain uses TRBV10-3 and TRBJ1-6; no firm D call. The CDR3 extends over 13 amino acids. Germline V gives CDR1 ENHRY, CDR2 SYGVKD. V lost 8 bases and J 5 bases, leaving 10 bases between the germline ends.

This rearrangement joins TRBV19 to TRBJ1-1, with 8 positions matching TRBD1. V lost 4 bases and J lost 4; bases outside the gene matches: 5. CDR1 and CDR2 (germline): LNHDA, SQIVND (reference sequence). The CDR3 totals 14 residues. The CDR3 nucleotides read TGTGCCAGTAGTACCCAGGGGGCGGGCACTGAAGCTTTCTTT. Translation gives CASSTQGAGTEAFF.

V is TRBV18 and J is TRBJ1-2; D not certain. The CDR3 length is 15 residues. CDR1 is KGHSH, CDR2 LQKENI, per germline. V lost 1 base and J 8 bases, leaving 17 bases between the germline ends. For the CDR3, the DNA is TGTGCCAGCTCACCACTCGACGAGCCCCCGGGAGGCTACACCTTC. Protein product: CASSPLDEPPGGYTF.

The genes are TRBV29-1 and TRBJ2-2; D possibly uses TRBD1 or TRBD2 (5 bases each). CDR1 and CDR2 (germline): SQVTM, ANQGSEA. CDR3 size: 13 residues. With 6 bases removed from V and 6 bases from J, the gap between germline ends came to 14 bases. The CDR3 DNA sequence: TGCAGCGTGGGGACGGGGAAATCCGGGGAGCTGTTTTTT. Protein product: CSVGTGKSGELFF.

The rearrangement uses TRBV19 and TRBJ2-1, with 7 bases aligning to TRBD1. The V and J ends lost 1 base and 6 bases, in that order; junction bases with no gene match: 3. Looked up from germline, CDR1 is LNHDA and CDR2 is SQIVND (reference sequence). This CDR3 contains 14 residues. The CDR3 is CASSIAGQPNEQFF. CDR3 nucleotides: TGTGCCAGTAGTATAGCGGGACAGCCCAATGAGCAGTTCTTC.

This clone came up once. The CDR3 spells CASAEAPDTEAFF. The CDR3 DNA is TGTGCCTCAGCCGAGGCTCCGGACACTGAAGCTTTCTTT. J is TRBJ1-1 and V is TRBV2, with D uncertain. The length of the CDR3 is 13 residues. Trimming took 11 bases from V and 3 from J, leaving 16 bases between them. Germline V gene data show CDR1 as SNHLY and CDR2 as FYNNEI.

The genes are TRBV7-8 and TRBJ2-2; 7 nucleotides match TRBD1. The germline gives CDR1 SGHVS, CDR2 FQNEAQ. The CDR3 spans 16 residues. Trimming took 2 bases from V and 2 from J; bases not matched to a gene: 5. The CDR3 protein is CASSLYGTVNTGELFF. Written as DNA, the CDR3 is TGTGCCAGCAGCTTATACGGGACAGTCAACACCGGGGAGCTGTTTTTT.

This clone has just one count. V is TRBV7-2 and J is TRBJ2-3; TRBD2 aligns across 11 bases. This CDR3 has 17 amino acids. Trimming took 0 bases from V and 3 from J; bases not matched to a gene: 5. Germline V gene sequence: CDR1 SGHTA, CDR2 FQGNSA. The CDR3 region has the DNA TGTGCCAGCAGCTTAGCCCCGACTAGCGGGAAAACAGATACGCAGTATTTT. Translation: CASSLAPTSGKTDTQYF.

This sequence joins TRBV15 and TRBJ2-5; D remains ambiguous. The germline V gene has CDR1 LNHNV and CDR2 YYDKDF (reference sequence). This CDR3 has 12 residues. Trimming left V 3 bases short and J 5 bases short, with 7 bases between. CDR3 in amino acids: CATSSWVETQYF. The CDR3 DNA sequence: TGTGCCACCAGCAGTTGGGTCGAGACCCAGTACTTC.

Only a few counts were recorded for this clone. This sample includes further DNA sequences coding for the same CDR3. This chain links TRBV15 with TRBJ2-3, with TRBD1 identical over 10 bases. CDR1 and CDR2 (germline): LNHNV, YYDKDF (reference sequence). The CDR3 is made up of 14 amino acids. V lost 3 bases, J lost 5 bases, and 2 bases stayed unmatched. This CDR3 reads CATSRDRGGDTQYF. The CDR3 nucleotides read TGTGCCACCAGCAGGGACAGGGGGGGAGATACGCAGTATTTT.

This chain joins TRBV4-2 and TRBJ1-5; D unresolved. In germline, CDR1 is LGHNA, CDR2 YNFKEQ. This CDR3 spans 15 amino acids. Trimming pared 0 bases from V and 1 base from J, leaving 7 bases between. The CDR3, as DNA: TGTGCCAGCAGCCAAGATCATAGGAGCAATCAGCCCCAGCATTTT. Its protein product is CASSQDHRSNQPQHF.

The chain is built from TRBV7-2 and TRBJ1-5; D not certain. V was shortened by 2 bases and J by 5 bases, with 7 bases between the two germline ends. This CDR3 has 13 residues. Germline-derived CDR1 and CDR2 are SGHTA and FQGNSA. The CDR3 DNA is TGTGCCAGCAGCTTATGGGGATATCAGCCCCAGCATTTT. Translated, it gives CASSLWGYQPQHF.

This clone was recorded once. This chain connects TRBV6-5 to TRBJ1-1; no clear D gene. The CDR3 is 13 residues long. Trimming left V 6 bases short and J 5 bases short, with 13 bases between. Germline V gene sequence: CDR1 MNHEY, CDR2 SVGAGI. The DNA of the CDR3 is TGTGCCAGCAGCCCAATTTCCGTGACTGAAGCTTTCTTT. Amino acids: CASSPISVTEAFF.

The chain links TRBV3-1 (or the pseudogene TRBV3-2) to TRBJ2-3; D possibly corresponds to TRBD2 (5 bases). V lost 0 bases, J lost 4 bases, and 11 bases lay in between. The length of the CDR3 is 15 residues. Germline CDR1 is LGHDT and CDR2 is YNNKEL (reference sequence). CDR3 in amino acids: CASSQDPGYSDTQYF. The CDR3 DNA reads as TGTGCCAGCAGCCAAGATCCGGGATACTCAGATACGCAGTATTTT.

The genes are TRBV7-3 and TRBJ2-2, with 8 bases lining up with TRBD1. Germline lookup yields CDR1 SGHTA and CDR2 FQGTGA. Trimming at V came to 3 bases and at J to 6 bases, leaving 12 bases not matched to a gene. The CDR3 spans 17 residues. CDR3: CASSFGTGPKGAGELFF. CDR3 bases: TGTGCCAGCAGCTTCGGGACAGGACCCAAGGGGGCCGGGGAGCTGTTTTTT.

V and J are TRBV11-2 and TRBJ2-1; no firm D call. CDR1 is SGHAT, CDR2 FQNNGV, per germline. This CDR3 has 13 residues. V was trimmed by 7 bases and J by 10 bases, leaving 17 bases between them. The chain's CDR3 is CASKTNRRREQFF. CDR3 bases: TGTGCCAGCAAGACAAACCGCCGGAGAGAGCAGTTCTTC.

This chain links TRBV2 with TRBJ1-5; D is perhaps TRBD1 (5 bases). The CDR3 is 16 residues long. Germline V CDR1 and CDR2: SNHLY, FYNNEI. V shed 4 bases and J shed 6 bases, with 19 bases lying between them. The chain's CDR3 is CASSATGGGPGQPQHF. The DNA of the CDR3 is TGTGCCAGCAGTGCCACTGGGGGGGGTCCAGGTCAGCCCCAGCATTTT.

The V gene is TRBV24-1, the J gene TRBJ2-3; TRBD1 aligns across 9 bases. The CDR3 has 17 residues. V trimming: 4 bases; J trimming: 1 base; junction bases outside the gene matches: 8. CDR1 and CDR2 (germline): KGHDR, SFDVKD. DNA of the CDR3: TGTGCCACCAGTGACCCCAAACAGGGGGCCGGCACAGATACGCAGTATTTT. This encodes CATSDPKQGAGTDTQYF.